A selection of T cell receptor beta chains follows, all from one sample in a study of T cells in localized non-small cell lung cancer. TCRdb keeps only in-frame clones here, not all; method: immunoSEQ multiplex PCR. The sample gives fewer than 35,000 clones, about nine tenths of which show up once; 15% to 20% is in the top ten. This sample comprised peripheral blood mononuclear cells, obtained before any cancer treatment. The origin of the receptors is a man aged 40 to 75 with stage III lung adenocarcinoma. The CDR3 runs from the conserved cysteine through the conserved F or W. Each record gives: clone size, D gene, J gene, V gene, CDR3 protein, CDR3 DNA. A D gene is named only where the DNA matches it firmly. The size field is filled for only some rows; it gives once, few, many or a size class.

clone size: -; D gene: -; J gene: TRBJ1-1; V gene: TRBV2; CDR3 protein: CASSEIGGNTEAFF; CDR3 DNA: TGTGCCAGCAGTGAAATCGGCGGGAATACTGAAGCTTTCTTT
clone size: -; D gene: -; J gene: TRBJ2-2; V gene: TRBV7-8; CDR3 protein: CASSLVRGLTTGELFF; CDR3 DNA: TGTGCCAGCAGCTTAGTCCGGGGACTCACCACCGGGGAGCTGTTTTTT
clone size: -; D gene: -; J gene: TRBJ1-3; V gene: TRBV7-2; CDR3 protein: CASSYGVRGTIYF; CDR3 DNA: TGTGCCAGCAGCTACGGGGTCCGGGGCACCATATATTTT
clone size: -; D gene: -; J gene: TRBJ2-5; V gene: TRBV5-4; CDR3 protein: CASSLTKPNGAETQYF; CDR3 DNA: TGTGCCAGCAGCTTGACCAAGCCGAACGGGGCAGAGACCCAGTACTTC
clone size: -; D gene: TRBD1; J gene: TRBJ1-2; V gene: TRBV9; CDR3 protein: CASSVALDRDYGYTF; CDR3 DNA: TGTGCCAGCAGCGTAGCCCTAGACAGGGACTATGGCTACACCTTC
clone size: -; D gene: -; J gene: TRBJ1-4; V gene: TRBV7-2; CDR3 protein: CASSFEGKEKLFF; CDR3 DNA: TGTGCCAGCAGCTTTGAAGGAAAGGAAAAACTGTTTTTT
clone size: -; D gene: -; J gene: TRBJ2-5; V gene: TRBV5-8; CDR3 protein: CASSLNIGQLETKTQYF; CDR3 DNA: TGTGCCAGCAGCTTGAATATAGGACAGCTCGAGACGAAGACCCAGTACTTC
clone size: -; D gene: -; J gene: TRBJ2-7; V gene: TRBV9; CDR3 protein: CASSVLSSPNYEQYF; CDR3 DNA: TGTGCCAGCAGCGTCCTTAGTTCTCCGAACTACGAGCAGTACTTC
clone size: -; D gene: TRBD1; J gene: TRBJ2-3; V gene: TRBV9; CDR3 protein: CASSVAGTVGLDTQYF; CDR3 DNA: TGTGCCAGCAGCGTAGCCGGGACAGTCGGACTAGATACGCAGTATTTT
clone size: -; D gene: -; J gene: TRBJ2-3; V gene: TRBV6-6; CDR3 protein: CASSPSTDTQYF; CDR3 DNA: TGTGCCAGCAGTCCAAGCACAGATACGCAGTATTTT
clone size: -; D gene: TRBD2; J gene: TRBJ2-5; V gene: TRBV6-4; CDR3 protein: CASSRDYQETQYF; CDR3 DNA: TGTGCCAGCAGCCGGGACTATCAAGAGACCCAGTACTTC
clone size: -; D gene: -; J gene: TRBJ2-7; V gene: TRBV19; CDR3 protein: CATSRKSGNYEQYF; CDR3 DNA: TGTGCCACCTCAAGGAAATCGGGAAACTACGAGCAGTACTTC
clone size: -; D gene: -; J gene: TRBJ1-5; V gene: TRBV12-2; CDR3 protein: CASRPAQTLAGGASNQPQHF; CDR3 DNA: TGTGCAAGTCGTCCTGCACAGACACTTGCAGGGGGCGCTAGCAATCAGCCCCAGCATTTT
clone size: -; D gene: -; J gene: TRBJ1-2; V gene: TRBV5-5; CDR3 protein: CASSQDRAGYGYTF; CDR3 DNA: TGTGCCAGCAGCCAGGACAGAGCCGGCTATGGCTACACCTTC
clone size: -; D gene: -; J gene: TRBJ2-5; V gene: TRBV18; CDR3 protein: CASSPKAGLGQETQYF; CDR3 DNA: TGTGCCAGCTCACCAAAGGCAGGGCTGGGGCAAGAGACCCAGTACTTC
clone size: -; D gene: TRBD2; J gene: TRBJ2-3; V gene: TRBV7-3; CDR3 protein: CASSPNTGGAIDTQYF; CDR3 DNA: TGTGCCAGCAGCCCGAATACGGGGGGGGCCATAGATACGCAGTATTTT
clone size: few; D gene: -; J gene: TRBJ1-2; V gene: TRBV10-3; CDR3 protein: CAISSGGNGYTF; CDR3 DNA: TGTGCCATCAGTTCGGGCGGGAATGGCTACACCTTC
clone size: once; D gene: TRBD1; J gene: TRBJ1-2; V gene: TRBV19; CDR3 protein: CASSPTKTGWYDGYTF; CDR3 DNA: TGTGCCAGTAGTCCCACTAAGACAGGGTGGTACGATGGCTACACCTTC
clone size: -; D gene: TRBD1; J gene: TRBJ1-1; V gene: TRBV15; CDR3 protein: CATRRGVNRGTEAFF; CDR3 DNA: TGTGCCACCAGGAGGGGGGTCAACAGGGGCACTGAAGCTTTCTTT
clone size: -; D gene: -; J gene: TRBJ1-5; V gene: TRBV19; CDR3 protein: CASSITGFSNQPQHF; CDR3 DNA: TGTGCCAGTAGTATCACAGGGTTTAGCAATCAGCCCCAGCATTTT
clone size: -; D gene: TRBD2; J gene: TRBJ2-4; V gene: TRBV11-3; CDR3 protein: CASSSGLAGVQNIQYF; CDR3 DNA: TGTGCCAGCAGCTCGGGACTAGCGGGGGTTCAAAACATTCAGTACTTC
clone size: -; D gene: TRBD1; J gene: TRBJ1-1; V gene: TRBV2; CDR3 protein: CAREQGDTEAFF; CDR3 DNA: TGTGCCAGAGAACAGGGGGACACTGAAGCTTTCTTT
clone size: -; D gene: -; J gene: TRBJ1-2; V gene: TRBV6-1; CDR3 protein: CASSDRGYGYTF; CDR3 DNA: TGTGCCAGCAGTGATAGGGGGTATGGCTACACCTTC
clone size: -; D gene: -; J gene: TRBJ1-1; V gene: TRBV9; CDR3 protein: CASSVIQENTEAFF; CDR3 DNA: TGTGCCAGCAGCGTCATCCAGGAGAACACTGAAGCTTTCTTT
clone size: -; D gene: -; J gene: TRBJ2-7; V gene: TRBV7-7; CDR3 protein: CASSSPVSTEDRFYEQYF; CDR3 DNA: TGTGCTAGCAGCTCCCCCGTCTCGACAGAAGACAGATTTTACGAGCAGTACTTC
clone size: -; D gene: -; J gene: TRBJ1-5; V gene: TRBV5-1; CDR3 protein: CASRTGTNNGPQHF; CDR3 DNA: TGCGCCAGCAGAACCGGGACAAACAATGGGCCCCAGCATTTT
clone size: once; D gene: -; J gene: TRBJ2-7; V gene: TRBV7-2; CDR3 protein: CASSFGGSYEQYF; CDR3 DNA: TGTGCCAGCAGCTTTGGGGGGTCCTACGAGCAGTACTTC
clone size: -; D gene: TRBD2; J gene: TRBJ2-7; V gene: TRBV18; CDR3 protein: CASSPGTSGGTETYEQYF; CDR3 DNA: TGTGCCAGCTCACCAGGAACTAGCGGGGGGACCGAAACCTACGAGCAGTACTTC
clone size: -; D gene: -; J gene: TRBJ1-2; V gene: TRBV4-3; CDR3 protein: CASSQDWGLGGYTF; CDR3 DNA: TGCGCCAGCAGCCAAGATTGGGGACTCGGGGGCTACACCTTC
clone size: -; D gene: -; J gene: TRBJ2-3; V gene: TRBV29-1; CDR3 protein: CSVGGGAYTDTQYF; CDR3 DNA: TGCAGCGTCGGAGGGGGCGCCTATACAGATACGCAGTATTTT
clone size: -; D gene: -; J gene: TRBJ2-3; V gene: TRBV10-3; CDR3 protein: CAISDPGASTDTQYF; CDR3 DNA: TGTGCCATCAGTGACCCAGGGGCTAGCACAGATACGCAGTATTTT
clone size: -; D gene: -; J gene: TRBJ1-6; V gene: TRBV6-1; CDR3 protein: CASSGLESRGSPLHF; CDR3 DNA: TGTGCCAGCAGTGGCCTGGAGAGCCGGGGTTCACCCCTCCACTTT
clone size: -; D gene: TRBD1; J gene: TRBJ1-2; V gene: TRBV28; CDR3 protein: CASSSRQGARGYTF; CDR3 DNA: TGTGCCAGCAGTTCAAGACAGGGGGCCCGAGGCTACACCTTC
clone size: few; D gene: TRBD1; J gene: TRBJ2-2; V gene: TRBV7-7; CDR3 protein: CASSQTGSNTGELFF; CDR3 DNA: TGTGCCAGCAGTCAGACAGGGTCGAACACCGGGGAGCTGTTTTTT
clone size: -; D gene: TRBD1; J gene: TRBJ1-1; V gene: TRBV29-1; CDR3 protein: CSVNRDSNRNTEAFF; CDR3 DNA: TGCAGCGTCAACCGGGACAGCAATAGGAACACTGAAGCTTTCTTT
clone size: -; D gene: -; J gene: TRBJ2-3; V gene: TRBV7-8; CDR3 protein: CASSLGSPSAATDTQYF; CDR3 DNA: TGTGCCAGCAGCTTAGGAAGTCCCTCAGCAGCCACAGATACGCAGTATTTT
clone size: -; D gene: -; J gene: TRBJ1-3; V gene: TRBV18; CDR3 protein: CASSAGVAGNTIYF; CDR3 DNA: TGTGCCAGCTCAGCAGGGGTTGCTGGAAACACCATATATTTT
clone size: -; D gene: -; J gene: TRBJ2-7; V gene: TRBV5-4; CDR3 protein: CASSLDLSYEQYF; CDR3 DNA: TGTGCCAGCAGCTTGGATCTTTCCTACGAGCAGTACTTC
clone size: -; D gene: -; J gene: TRBJ1-6; V gene: TRBV15; CDR3 protein: CATSSQKGGGSPLHF; CDR3 DNA: TGTGCCACCAGCAGCCAGAAAGGGGGGGGATCACCCCTCCACTTT
clone size: -; D gene: -; J gene: TRBJ2-1; V gene: TRBV6-6; CDR3 protein: CASSYSNEQFF; CDR3 DNA: TGTGCCAGCAGTTACTCCAATGAGCAGTTCTTC
clone size: -; D gene: -; J gene: TRBJ2-3; V gene: TRBV11-3; CDR3 protein: CASSSGLMGDTQYF; CDR3 DNA: TGTGCCAGCAGCTCCGGACTTATGGGAGATACGCAGTATTTT
clone size: -; D gene: TRBD1; J gene: TRBJ1-6; V gene: TRBV11-3; CDR3 protein: CASSLSPGQGNSPLHF; CDR3 DNA: TGTGCCAGCAGCTTATCTCCGGGACAGGGAAACTCACCCCTCCACTTT
clone size: -; D gene: TRBD1; J gene: TRBJ2-7; V gene: TRBV16; CDR3 protein: CASSQDRGRYEQYF; CDR3 DNA: TGTGCCAGCAGCCAGGACAGGGGACGATACGAGCAGTACTTC
clone size: -; D gene: TRBD1; J gene: TRBJ2-1; V gene: TRBV12-5; CDR3 protein: CASGLTTGTGGYNEQFF; CDR3 DNA: TGTGCTAGTGGTTTGACTACAGGGACAGGGGGGTACAATGAGCAGTTCTTC
clone size: -; D gene: -; J gene: TRBJ1-3; V gene: TRBV7-2; CDR3 protein: CASSLGWVDTIYF; CDR3 DNA: TGTGCCAGCAGCTTAGGCTGGGTAGACACCATATATTTT
clone size: -; D gene: -; J gene: TRBJ2-2; V gene: TRBV7-3; CDR3 protein: CASSLGGSDTGELFF; CDR3 DNA: TGTGCCAGCAGCTTGGGTGGTTCGGACACCGGGGAGCTGTTTTTT
clone size: -; D gene: TRBD2; J gene: TRBJ2-1; V gene: TRBV9; CDR3 protein: CASSVQRGVEGQFF; CDR3 DNA: TGTGCCAGCAGCGTACAGCGGGGGGTGGAAGGGCAGTTCTTC
clone size: -; D gene: -; J gene: TRBJ1-3; V gene: TRBV7-5; CDR3 protein: CARSQGQAYFGNTIYF; CDR3 DNA: TGTGCCAGAAGCCAGGGACAGGCTTACTTTGGAAACACCATATATTTT